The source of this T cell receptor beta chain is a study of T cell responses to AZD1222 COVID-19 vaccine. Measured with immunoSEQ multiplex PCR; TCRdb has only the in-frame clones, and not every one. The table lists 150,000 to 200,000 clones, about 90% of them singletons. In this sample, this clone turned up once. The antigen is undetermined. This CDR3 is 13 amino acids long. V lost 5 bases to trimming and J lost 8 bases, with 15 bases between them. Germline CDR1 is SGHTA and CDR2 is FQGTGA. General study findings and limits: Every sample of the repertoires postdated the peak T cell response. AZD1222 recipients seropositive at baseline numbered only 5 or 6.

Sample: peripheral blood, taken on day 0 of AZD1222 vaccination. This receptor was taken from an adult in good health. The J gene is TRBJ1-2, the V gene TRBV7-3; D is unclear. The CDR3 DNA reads TGTGCCAGCAGCCCCAGCAGTACGGGCGGCTACACCTTC. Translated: CASSPSSTGGYTF.